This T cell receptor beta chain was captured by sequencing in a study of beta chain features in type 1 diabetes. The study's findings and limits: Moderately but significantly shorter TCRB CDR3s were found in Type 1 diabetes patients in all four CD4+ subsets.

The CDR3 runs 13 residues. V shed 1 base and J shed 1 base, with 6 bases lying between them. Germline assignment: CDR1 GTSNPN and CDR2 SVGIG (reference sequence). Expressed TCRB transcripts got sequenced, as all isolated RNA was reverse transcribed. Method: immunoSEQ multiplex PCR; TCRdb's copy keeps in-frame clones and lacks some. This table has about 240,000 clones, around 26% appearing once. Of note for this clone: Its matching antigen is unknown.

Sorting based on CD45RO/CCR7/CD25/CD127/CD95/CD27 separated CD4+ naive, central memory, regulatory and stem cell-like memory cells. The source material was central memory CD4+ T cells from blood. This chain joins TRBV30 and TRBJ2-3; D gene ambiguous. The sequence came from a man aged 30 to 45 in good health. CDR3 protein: CAWSGFGTDTQYF. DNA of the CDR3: TGTGCCTGGAGTGGGTTCGGCACAGATACGCAGTATTTT.